One and the same sample provided the 9 T cell receptor beta chains below, sequenced in a study of beta chain features in type 1 diabetes. Reverse transcription of all isolated RNA meant that expressed TCRB transcripts were sequenced. The assay was immunoSEQ multiplex PCR, and TCRdb's table has in-frame clones only and misses some. Among about 210,000 clones listed, approximately 10% were seen once. Sequenced: central memory CD4+ T cells from blood. The receptors derive from a man aged 18 to 29 in good health.

This clone was seen more than once but under ten times. Written as DNA, the CDR3 is TGTGCCAGCAGCGTAACGTCGGGCACTGAAGCTTTCTTT. This translates into CASSVTSGTEAFF. The rearrangement links TRBV9 to TRBJ1-1; unclear D gene. V was clipped by 1 base and J by 4 bases, with 8 bases between them. CDR3 size: 13 residues. Germline values: CDR1 SGDLS, CDR2 YYNGEE. The entire variable domain, with the rest obtained from reference TRBV9 and TRBJ1-1, is as follows: DSGVTQTPKHLITATGQRVTLRCSPRSGDLSVYWYQQSLDQGLQFLIQYYNGEERAKGNILERFSAQQFPDLHSELNLSSLELGDSALYFCASSVTSGTEAFFGQGTRLTVV.

This clone was recorded many times. V usage is TRBV5-6 and J usage is TRBJ2-3; D not resolved. Per germline, CDR1 SGHDT and CDR2 YYEEEE. The CDR3 covers 17 residues. V was clipped by 3 bases and J by 2 bases, with 19 bases between them. The CDR3 loop is CASSSLGDRSVTDTQYF. The CDR3 nucleotides are TGTGCCAGCAGCTCCCTGGGTGACCGGTCTGTCACAGATACGCAGTATTTT.

This rearrangement joins TRBV7-3 to TRBJ2-6, with D possibly matching TRBD1 (5 bases). The V end was cut by 4 bases, the J end by 0 bases, with 10 bases between. Germline assignment: CDR1 SGHTA and CDR2 FQGTGA. This CDR3 contains 16 residues. Written as DNA, the CDR3 is TGTGCCAGCAGCTCGTCAGGGAACTCTGGGGCCAACGTCCTGACTTTC. It encodes CASSSSGNSGANVLTF.

A remark on this clone: This sample includes further DNA sequences coding for the same CDR3. The J gene is TRBJ2-1, the V gene TRBV5-4, with 10 bases identical to TRBD2. Germline V gives CDR1 SGHNT, CDR2 YYREEE (reference sequence). CDR3 length equals 15 residues. Germline trimming cut 3 bases from V and 3 bases from J; bases unmatched to any gene: 3. The chain's CDR3 is CASSSASGSYNEQFF. The CDR3 nucleotides read TGTGCCAGCAGCTCAGCTAGCGGGAGCTACAATGAGCAGTTCTTC.

The V gene is TRBV9, the J gene TRBJ2-5; TRBD2 is a possible D gene (5 bases). The germline V gene encodes CDR1 SGDLS and CDR2 YYNGEE. Trimming removed 0 bases at V and 5 bases at J, with 14 bases between. The CDR3 contains 15 residues. This CDR3 reads CASSVAGGERETQYF. In DNA form, the CDR3 reads TGTGCCAGCAGCGTAGCCGGTGGGGAGCGGGAGACCCAGTACTTC.

In its sample, this clone was seen many times. The rearrangement joins TRBV7-3 to TRBJ2-6; 8 bases align to TRBD1. This CDR3 is built from 19 residues. With V trimmed by 5 bases and J by 3 bases, 15 bases remained unmatched. The germline CDR1 and CDR2 sequences are SGHTA and FQGTGA. Written as DNA, the CDR3 is TGTGCCAGCAGCCCCACCAGGACAGGGATCCCTTATGGGGCCAACGTCCTGACTTTC. Its protein product is CASSPTRTGIPYGANVLTF.

The chain uses TRBV7-8 and TRBJ2-5; 11 bases map to TRBD2. CDR1 is SGHVS and CDR2 is FQNEAQ in the germline V gene. J lost 2 bases, V lost 2 bases, and 7 bases had no gene match. CDR3 length: 17 amino acids. CDR3: CASSLPRTSGQQETQYF. CDR3 nucleotides: TGTGCCAGCAGCTTACCCCGGACTAGCGGGCAGCAAGAGACCCAGTACTTC.

This clone was counted ten times or more. This chain links TRBV4-2 with TRBJ1-1; 7 nucleotides line up with TRBD1. V lost 3 bases, J lost 0 bases, and 4 bases stayed unmatched. Germline V gene data show CDR1 as LGHNA and CDR2 as YNFKEQ. CDR3 length: 15 residues. This CDR3 reads CASSHSDRMNTEAFF. CDR3 DNA: TGTGCCAGCAGCCATTCGGACAGGATGAACACTGAAGCTTTCTTT.

The V gene is TRBV4-3, the J gene TRBJ2-5; a possible D gene is TRBD2 (5 bases). V was trimmed by 0 bases and J by 7 bases, leaving 9 bases between them. The germline gives CDR1 LGHNA, CDR2 YSLEER. This CDR3 spans 13 amino acids. The CDR3 loop is CASSQDLEGTQYF. CDR3 nucleotides: TGCGCCAGCAGCCAAGATCTCGAGGGGACCCAGTACTTC.